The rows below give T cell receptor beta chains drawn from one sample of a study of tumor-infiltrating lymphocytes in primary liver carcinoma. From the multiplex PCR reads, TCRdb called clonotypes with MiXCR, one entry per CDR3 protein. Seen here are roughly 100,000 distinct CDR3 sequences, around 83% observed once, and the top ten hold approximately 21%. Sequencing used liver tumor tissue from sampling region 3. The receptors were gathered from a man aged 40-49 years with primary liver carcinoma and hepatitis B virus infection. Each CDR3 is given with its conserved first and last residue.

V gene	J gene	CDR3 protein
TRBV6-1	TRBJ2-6	CACSEQGTPGANVLIF
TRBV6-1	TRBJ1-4	CASAIGTSNERLFF
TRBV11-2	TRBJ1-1	CVSTRSGNTEAFF
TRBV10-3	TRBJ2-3	CTISKGSGSTDTQYF
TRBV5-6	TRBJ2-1	CASSLDLAGIGDEQFF
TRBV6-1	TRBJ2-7	CASSVGTVGSYEQYF
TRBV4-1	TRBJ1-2	CDSNQEGYPPAAQPTYGYTF
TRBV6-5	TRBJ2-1	CASSLGISGSYNEQFF
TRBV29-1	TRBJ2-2	CRGTHRSGELFF
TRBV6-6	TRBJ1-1	CTSSGVSKNTEAFF
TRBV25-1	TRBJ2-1	CASIAGGSYNEQFF
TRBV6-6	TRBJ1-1	CADSGTGVRSEAFF
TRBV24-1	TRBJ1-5	CASRDRVTYSNQPPHF
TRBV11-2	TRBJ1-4	CASIFDQERGKLFF
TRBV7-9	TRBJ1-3	CASSRDQSSGNTIYF
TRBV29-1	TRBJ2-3	CNVASGRDTQYF
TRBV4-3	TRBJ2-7	CASSQSGGSYEQYF
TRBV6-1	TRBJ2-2	CVTTLRTSGINTGELFF
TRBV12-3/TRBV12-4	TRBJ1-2	CAFGQGVDGYTF
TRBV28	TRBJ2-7	CASRSLTTIAGTGTHEQYF
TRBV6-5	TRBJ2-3	CVSSRSLAGGSTDTQYF
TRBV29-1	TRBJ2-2	CSVLSPGPTGKLLF
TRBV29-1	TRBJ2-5	CSVGQTYQEIQYF
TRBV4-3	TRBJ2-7	CVSSQDVSSSYEHYF
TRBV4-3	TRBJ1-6	CVSSSGCWANSPLHF
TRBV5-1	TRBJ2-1	CASISDGTISYNEQFF
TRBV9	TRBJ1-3	CASSAGRISGNTIYF
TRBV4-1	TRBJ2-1	CVSSQDPQRGPTYNEQFF